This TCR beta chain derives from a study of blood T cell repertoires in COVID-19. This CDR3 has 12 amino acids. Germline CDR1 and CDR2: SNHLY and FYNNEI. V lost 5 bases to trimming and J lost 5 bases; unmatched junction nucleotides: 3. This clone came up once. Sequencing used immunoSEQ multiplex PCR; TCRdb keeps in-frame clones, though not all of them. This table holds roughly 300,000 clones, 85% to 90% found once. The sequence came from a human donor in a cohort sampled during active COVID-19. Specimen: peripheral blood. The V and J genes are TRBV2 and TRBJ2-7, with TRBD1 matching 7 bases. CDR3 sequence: CASSRQGNEQYF. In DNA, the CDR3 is TGTGCCAGCAGTAGACAGGGCAACGAGCAGTACTTC.